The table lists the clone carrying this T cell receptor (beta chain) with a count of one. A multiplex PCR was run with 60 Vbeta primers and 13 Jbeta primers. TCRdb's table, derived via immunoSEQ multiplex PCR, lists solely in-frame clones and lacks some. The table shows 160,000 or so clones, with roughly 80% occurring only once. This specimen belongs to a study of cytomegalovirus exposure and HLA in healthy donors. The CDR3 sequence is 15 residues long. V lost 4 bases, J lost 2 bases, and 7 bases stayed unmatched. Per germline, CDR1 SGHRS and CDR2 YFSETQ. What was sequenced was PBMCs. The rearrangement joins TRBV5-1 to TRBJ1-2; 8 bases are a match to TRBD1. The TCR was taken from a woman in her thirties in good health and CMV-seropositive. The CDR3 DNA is TGCGCCAGCAGCCCCGACAGGGGAGGAAACTATGGCTACACCTTC. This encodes CASSPDRGGNYGYTF.